These 26 T cell receptor beta chains originate from one sample sequenced in a study of T cell responses to AZD1222 COVID-19 vaccine. This table comes from immunoSEQ multiplex PCR, and its TCRdb copy is limited to in-frame clones, with some not included. The sample records roughly 200,000 clones, approximately 94% being singletons. This specimen consisted of peripheral blood, obtained 28 days after the second dose of the MenACWY control vaccine. These receptors came from an adult who received the MenACWY meningococcal vaccine as a control.

V and J are TRBV29-1 and TRBJ2-7, with D uncertain. Germline V gene data show CDR1 as SQVTM and CDR2 as ANQGSEA. The V gene lost 8 bases and the J gene lost 6 bases, with 17 bases spanning the gap. This CDR3 has 12 residues. The DNA of the CDR3 is TGCAGCTTCTTTGGGGATTCGAGCGAGCAGTACTTC. Its protein is CSFFGDSSEQYF.

The chain combines TRBV5-4 with TRBJ1-2, with D unresolved. The CDR3 runs 13 residues. Germline assignment: CDR1 SGHNT and CDR2 YYREEE (reference sequence). Trimming pared 0 bases from V and 4 bases from J, leaving 7 bases between. The CDR3 sequence: CASSLEYGYGYTF. The CDR3 DNA reads as TGTGCCAGCAGCTTGGAGTACGGCTATGGCTACACCTTC.

The chain uses TRBV6-2 or TRBV6-3 and TRBJ2-7; D not resolved. The V end was cut by 4 bases, the J end by 2 bases, with 3 bases between. CDR1 MNHEY and CDR2 SVGEGT come from the germline V gene. CDR3 length: 11 amino acids. CDR3 sequence (DNA): TGTGCCAGCAGTTGGGCCTACGAGCAGTACTTC. As protein: CASSWAYEQYF.

This sequence joins TRBV7-8 and TRBJ2-1, with a weak D call TRBD1 (5 bases). CDR1 is SGHVS, CDR2 FQNEAQ, per germline. This CDR3 has 15 amino acids. V lost 1 base, J lost 6 bases, and 13 bases lay in between. The CDR3 is CASSLGQPAGNEQFF. The CDR3 DNA is TGTGCCAGCAGCTTAGGACAGCCGGCCGGCAATGAGCAGTTCTTC.

This clone appeared a few times. The J gene is TRBJ1-1, the V gene TRBV7-9; the match to TRBD1 covers 8 bases. Germline V lookup: CDR1 SEHNR, CDR2 FQNEAQ (reference sequence). CDR3 size: 15 residues. Unmatched junction bases numbered 9, after V lost 8 bases and J lost 1 base. The CDR3 reads CASSNAGQGNTEAFF. For the CDR3, the DNA is TGTGCCAGCTCCAACGCAGGACAGGGGAACACTGAAGCTTTCTTT.

The genes are TRBV4-2 and TRBJ1-4; weak D call: TRBD1 (6 bases). V shed 0 bases and J shed 5 bases, with 16 bases lying between them. The V gene's germline CDR1 is LGHNA and CDR2 YNFKEQ. This CDR3 spans 17 amino acids. The DNA of the CDR3 is TGTGCCAGCAGCCAAGATAAAGGGGGGTCCTCCAATGAAAAACTGTTTTTT. Translating gives CASSQDKGGSSNEKLFF.

The chain is built from TRBV10-3 and TRBJ1-5, with no clear D. Deletions cut 1 base from V and 5 bases from J, with 12 bases between. The CDR3 has 15 residues. Germline lookup yields CDR1 ENHRY and CDR2 SYGVKD. In nucleotides, the CDR3 is TGTGCCATCAGTGAGTTGATTACTAAAGATCAGCCCCAGCATTTT. Encoded protein: CAISELITKDQPQHF.

J is TRBJ1-2 and V is TRBV2; 7 bases are a match to TRBD1. V was pared by 10 bases and J by 10 bases, with 12 bases of the junction left unmatched. The CDR3 is 12 amino acids. The V gene's germline CDR1 is SNHLY and CDR2 FYNNEI. The CDR3 protein is CANWEGALAYTF. CDR3 bases: TGTGCCAACTGGGAGGGGGCGCTTGCCTACACCTTC.

This chain connects TRBV28 to TRBJ2-1; tentative D call: TRBD2 (5 bases). Germline loops: CDR1 MDHEN, CDR2 SYDVKM. The CDR3 runs 13 residues. The germline V and J ends were trimmed by 2 bases and 10 bases, with 12 bases remaining between them. The CDR3 bases are TGTGCCAGCAGTTTAAGGGTGCCGGGGGAGCAGTTCTTC. This translates into CASSLRVPGEQFF.

J is TRBJ1-2 and V is TRBV6-5; D perhaps matches TRBD1 (5 bases). Germline assignment: CDR1 MNHEY and CDR2 SVGAGI. This CDR3 region has 12 residues. V shed 6 bases and J shed 7 bases, with 12 bases lying between them. The DNA of the CDR3 is TGTGCCAGCAGGCCGGCTGGGGGTGGCTACACCTTC. This encodes CASRPAGGGYTF.

This clone was detected only once. The same CDR3 also results from other DNA sequences found in this sample. The chain has TRBV18 and TRBJ1-1, with 8 bases aligning to TRBD1. Germline loops: CDR1 KGHSH, CDR2 LQKENI. V shed 3 bases and J 1 base; nucleotides not matched to a gene: 1. This CDR3 is built from 14 residues. CDR3 sequence reads: CASSPGQGNTEAFF. DNA for the CDR3: TGTGCCAGCTCACCCGGACAGGGGAACACTGAAGCTTTCTTT.

The chain couples TRBV6-5 to TRBJ2-5; 9 nucleotides line up with TRBD1. The CDR3 contains 13 residues. The V gene end was trimmed by 6 bases and the J gene end by 5 bases; junction bases not matched to a gene: 4. Germline V gene data show CDR1 as MNHEY and CDR2 as SVGAGI. CDR3 protein: CASRDRGYETQYF. CDR3 coding DNA: TGTGCCAGCAGAGACAGGGGGTATGAGACCCAGTACTTC.

This chain uses TRBV6-5 with TRBJ2-2; TRBD1 or TRBD2 may be the D gene (6 bases each). The CDR3 totals 14 residues. V lost 6 bases and J 3 bases, leaving 11 bases between the germline ends. Germline assignment: CDR1 MNHEY and CDR2 SVGAGI. The CDR3 sequence is CASRTGADTGELFF. As DNA, the CDR3 is TGTGCCAGCAGGACGGGGGCAGACACCGGGGAGCTGTTTTTT.

The rearrangement uses TRBV7-3 and TRBJ2-2, with 10 positions matching TRBD2. There are 16 residues in the CDR3. Germline-derived CDR1 and CDR2 are SGHTA and FQGTGA. J gave up 6 bases and V 5 bases, and 9 bases lay outside the gene matches. The CDR3, as DNA: TGTGCCAGCAGCCAACTAGCGGGAAGCCCAGCCGGGGAGCTGTTTTTT. This translates into CASSQLAGSPAGELFF.

This clone has just one count. The rearrangement uses TRBV29-1 and TRBJ2-6; TRBD1 matches at 7 bases. The germline CDR1 and CDR2 sequences are SQVTM and ANQGSEA. The CDR3 consists of 16 residues. Germline trimming cut 6 bases from V and 0 bases from J; bases unmatched to any gene: 8. This CDR3 is CSVQGDGNSGANVLTF. In nucleotides, the CDR3 is TGCAGCGTCCAGGGGGACGGAAACTCTGGGGCCAACGTCCTGACTTTC. The full variable domain, completed using reference TRBV29-1 and TRBJ2-6, is SAVISQKPSRDICQRGTSLTIQCQVDSQVTMMFWYRQQPGQSLTLIATANQGSEATYESGFVIDKFPISRPNLTFSTLTVSNMSPEDSSIYLCSVQGDGNSGANVLTFGAGSRLTVL.

The gene calls are TRBV19 and TRBJ2-1, with 11 bases that match TRBD2. Germline V CDR1 and CDR2: LNHDA, SQIVND (reference sequence). This CDR3 is 16 amino acids long. Trimming cost V 4 bases and J 8 bases; bases outside gene matches: 10. In DNA, the CDR3 is TGTGCCAGTAGTAAATCACCGGGACTAGCGGCCCATGAGCAGTTCTTC. Its protein is CASSKSPGLAAHEQFF.

The rearrangement uses TRBV4-2 and TRBJ2-7; either TRBD1 or TRBD2 may supply D (5 bases each). V lost 0 bases to trimming and J lost 2 bases, with 14 bases between them. Germline CDR1 reads LGHNA; CDR2 reads YNFKEQ. There are 16 residues in the CDR3. In DNA form, the CDR3 reads TGTGCCAGCAGCCAAGATCACGAGGGGCGGCCCTACGAGCAGTACTTC. Amino acid sequence: CASSQDHEGRPYEQYF.

The gene calls are TRBV7-8 and TRBJ2-3; D gene unclear. CDR1 is SGHVS and CDR2 is FQNEAQ in the germline V gene. V was cut by 3 bases and J by 2 bases, with 15 bases left in between. The CDR3 sequence is 16 residues long. This chain's CDR3 is CASSFVAQPSTDTQYF. The CDR3 DNA is TGTGCCAGCAGCTTCGTCGCCCAGCCGTCCACAGATACGCAGTATTTT.

V gene TRBV27 combines with J gene TRBJ2-7; 9 nucleotides match TRBD1. Trimming at V came to 8 bases and at J to 4 bases, leaving 3 bases not matched to a gene. The CDR3 contains 12 residues. CDR1 is MNHEY, CDR2 SMNVEV, per germline (reference sequence). For the CDR3, the DNA is TGTGCCAGCCGGGACAGGGCTTACGAGCAGTACTTC. Amino acids: CASRDRAYEQYF.

The chain has TRBV6-6 and TRBJ1-2; TRBD1 aligns across 7 bases. The trim removed 6 bases at V and 4 bases at J, leaving 8 bases unmatched. The V gene's germline CDR1 is MNHNY and CDR2 SVGAGI (reference sequence). The CDR3 length is 14 residues. CDR3 DNA sequence: TGTGCCAGCAGATTTACACAGGGGACCTATGGCTACACCTTC. Its protein product is CASRFTQGTYGYTF.

V gene TRBV7-8 combines with J gene TRBJ1-1; D is ambiguous. With 4 bases removed from V and 4 bases from J, the gap between germline ends came to 16 bases. Germline V CDR1 and CDR2: SGHVS, FQNEAQ. The CDR3 runs to 15 residues. The CDR3 protein is CASSSRLGASTEAFF. Here the CDR3 DNA reads TGTGCCAGCAGCTCGAGACTCGGAGCAAGCACTGAAGCTTTCTTT.

The chain carries TRBV6-6 and TRBJ1-3; D perhaps matches TRBD1 (5 bases). The germline V gene has CDR1 MNHNY and CDR2 SVGAGI (reference sequence). Trimming left V 5 bases short and J 1 base short, with 18 bases between. This CDR3 has 17 amino acids. CDR3: CASSRGSSTISGNTIYF. DNA for the CDR3: TGTGCCAGCAGTCGGGGGTCGTCTACAATTTCTGGAAACACCATATATTTT.

This chain uses TRBV28 with TRBJ2-7, with 10 nucleotides matching TRBD1. The CDR3 has 15 residues. Trimming at V came to 5 bases and at J to 7 bases, leaving 11 bases not matched to a gene. Germline V gene lookup returns CDR1 MDHEN and CDR2 SYDVKM. CDR3 sequence reads: CASSAGQGERGEQYF. The CDR3 coding sequence is TGTGCCAGCAGTGCAGGACAGGGGGAAAGGGGAGAGCAGTACTTC.

The rearrangement joins TRBV24-1 to TRBJ2-1; D is unresolved. This CDR3 has 13 amino acids. CDR1 and CDR2 (germline): KGHDR, SFDVKD. The ends were cut back, 5 bases at V and 3 bases at J, with 7 bases in the middle. The CDR3 coding sequence is TGTGCCACCAGTGGTGACAACTACAATGAGCAGTTCTTC. It codes for CATSGDNYNEQFF.

V and J are TRBV6-5 and TRBJ2-2; TRBD1 matches at 7 bases. The CDR3 consists of 16 residues. In germline, CDR1 is MNHEY, CDR2 SVGAGI. V lost 2 bases to trimming and J lost 5 bases; unmatched junction nucleotides: 8. The CDR3 protein is CASSYTTTGRTGELFF. The CDR3 DNA is TGTGCCAGCAGTTACACCACGACAGGGCGGACCGGGGAGCTGTTTTTT.

The CDR3 spells CASRRDGLISYNEQFF. CDR3 bases: TGTGCCAGCAGGAGGGACGGCTTAATCTCCTACAATGAGCAGTTCTTC. V and J are TRBV2 and TRBJ2-1, with D perhaps given as TRBD1 or TRBD2 (5 bases each). V lost 6 bases and J 0 bases, leaving 15 bases between the germline ends. This CDR3 region has 16 residues. Per the germline V gene, CDR1 is SNHLY and CDR2 is FYNNEI. Variable domain in full (rest from reference TRBV2 and TRBJ2-1): EPEVTQTPSHQVTQMGQEVILRCVPISNHLYFYWYRQILGQKVEFLVSFYNNEISEKSEIFDDQFSVERPDGSNFTLKIRSTKLEDSAMYFCASRRDGLISYNEQFFGPGTRLTVL.